One sample yielded the 26 T cell receptor beta chains listed below, sequenced in a study of post-analysis software for immune sequencing data. The study, taken as a whole, reports: Roughly 5 TRBV segments, TRBV5-6, TRBV5-1 and TRBV20-1 among them, were found more frequent in patients than controls.

No antigens are known for them. Unique molecular identifiers tagged the TCR beta cDNA libraries. MiXCR, applied by TCRdb to the PCR reads, yields one record per CDR3 protein. The sample holds fewer than 850,000 distinct CDR3 sequences, under 60% seen once. Sequencing input: blood. The receptors here all came from a girl between 5 and 17 years old with multiple sclerosis.

This CDR3 reads CASSPGLGLADEQFF. The CDR3 DNA follows: TGTGCCAGCAGCCCCGGGCTGGGACTAGCCGATGAGCAGTTCTTC. J is TRBJ2-1 and V is TRBV7-9; 9 nucleotides align to TRBD2. Germline-derived CDR1 and CDR2 are SEHNR and FQNEAQ (reference sequence). The CDR3 has 15 amino acids. With 5 bases clipped from V and 8 bases from J, the junction kept 10 bases outside the gene matches.

The rearrangement links TRBV29-1 to TRBJ2-7; TRBD2 is a possible D gene (5 bases). Between the trimmed V and J ends, which lost 4 bases and 3 bases, there was a span of 13 bases. This CDR3 is built from 13 residues. Germline-derived CDR1 and CDR2 are SQVTM and ANQGSEA. The CDR3 DNA reads TGCAGCGTTGGACGTTTACTAGGCTACGAGCAGTACTTC. The encoded protein is CSVGRLLGYEQYF.

This clonotype turned up a few times. The V call is TRBV28, the J call TRBJ2-5; D call uncertain. The CDR3 loop spans 17 amino acids. CDR1 and CDR2 from the germline V gene are MDHEN and SYDVKM. V was trimmed by 5 bases and J by 2 bases, leaving 21 bases between them. CDR3 nucleotide sequence: TGTGCCAGCAGTCCAACGATTCCGGGTCCTGAGCAAGAGACCCAGTACTTC. This sequence encodes CASSPTIPGPEQETQYF.

This clonotype was seen a handful of times. The chain carries TRBV12-3 or TRBV12-4 and TRBJ2-3, with 10 bases aligning to TRBD2. V dropped 4 bases and J dropped 0; count of bases not matched to a gene: 10. There are 18 residues in the CDR3. CDR3 in DNA: TGTGCCAGCAGTTGGATAGCGGGAGGCGGATCTAGCACAGATACGCAGTATTTT. This encodes CASSWIAGGGSSTDTQYF.

The genes are TRBV29-1 and TRBJ2-5, with 10 positions matching TRBD2. Per the germline V gene, CDR1 is SQVTM and CDR2 is ANQGSEA. The CDR3 runs to 16 residues. J was trimmed by 5 bases and V by 4 bases; bases with no gene match: 13. This CDR3 reads CSVALGSGRAWETQYF. In nucleotides, the CDR3 is TGCAGCGTTGCCCTAGGGAGCGGGAGGGCCTGGGAGACCCAGTACTTC. The variable domain in full, with the rest retrieved from reference TRBV29-1 and TRBJ2-5, is SAVISQKPSRDICQRGTSLTIQCQVDSQVTMMFWYRQQPGQSLTLIATANQGSEATYESGFVIDKFPISRPNLTFSTLTVSNMSPEDSSIYLCSVALGSGRAWETQYFGPGTRLLVL.

The chain combines TRBV5-1 with TRBJ2-5; possibly TRBD2 for D (6 bases). This CDR3 has 16 amino acids. Germline CDR1 reads SGHRS; CDR2 reads YFSETQ. V lost 0 bases to trimming and J lost 0 bases, with 12 bases between them. CDR3 in amino acids: CASSLDGRGNQETQYF. In DNA, the CDR3 is TGCGCCAGCAGCTTGGACGGGAGAGGCAACCAAGAGACCCAGTACTTC.

The chain recombines TRBV5-6 with TRBJ2-3; possible D gene TRBD2, 6 bases. This CDR3 contains 15 residues. Trimming stripped 0 bases from V and 2 bases from J, with 10 bases between. CDR1 is SGHDT and CDR2 is YYEEEE in the germline V gene. CDR3 nucleotide sequence: TGTGCCAGCAGCTTGGTCGCGGGACTCACAGATACGCAGTATTTT. This gives the protein CASSLVAGLTDTQYF.

Points on this clonotype: The germline gene is not matched at one end of the junction; a read error may be the cause. The V gene is TRBV7-9, the J gene TRBJ2-3; a weak D match, TRBD2 (5 bases). From germline, CDR1 is SEHNR and CDR2 FQNEAQ (reference sequence). The CDR3 totals 17 residues. The CDR3 DNA reads TGTTCCAGCAGCTTAGCGTCCACGACCCCTGGCACAGATACGCAGTATTTT. Protein product: CSSSLASTTPGTDTQYF.

V is TRBV2 and J is TRBJ1-2; tentative D call: TRBD1 (6 bases). There are 13 residues in the CDR3. CDR1 and CDR2 from the germline V gene are SNHLY and FYNNEI. Trimming cost V 9 bases and J 6 bases, with 17 bases left between them. CDR3 DNA: TGTGCCAGTAACCTGGGGGGCTACGATGGCTACACCTTC. Translation: CASNLGGYDGYTF.

This rearrangement joins TRBV7-8 to TRBJ1-1; TRBD1 might be the D (6 bases). Per the germline V gene, CDR1 is SGHVS and CDR2 is FQNEAQ. Trimming pared 2 bases from V and 4 bases from J, leaving 20 bases between. The CDR3 has 17 residues. CDR3 in amino acids: CASSLTGRVLEGTEAFF. In DNA form, the CDR3 reads TGTGCCAGCAGCTTAACAGGGAGGGTCCTAGAAGGCACTGAAGCTTTCTTT.

This chain joins TRBV28 and TRBJ1-4; 9 positions agree with TRBD1. The CDR3 is 15 residues long. Unmatched junction bases numbered 13, after V lost 6 bases and J lost 11 bases. The germline V gene has CDR1 MDHEN and CDR2 SYDVKM. The CDR3 DNA reads TGTGCCAGCAGCCTCGGGACAGGGCCTCTCCCCAAACTGTTTTTT. As protein: CASSLGTGPLPKLFF.

Notes on this clonotype: At one boundary the junction diverges from the germline segment, which might be a read error. The chain uses TRBV7-7 and TRBJ2-1; TRBD1 is a possible D gene (5 bases). Germline CDR1 and CDR2: SSHAT and FNYEAQ (reference sequence). CDR3 length: 13 amino acids. The CDR3 bases are TGTGCTAGCAGCCCCGACAGATACAATGAGCAGTTCTTC. Protein: CASSPDRYNEQFF.

The chain has TRBV30 and TRBJ1-1; no reliable D call. V was clipped by 3 bases and J by 1 base, with 6 bases between them. Germline CDR1 and CDR2: GTSNPN and SVGIG (reference sequence). This CDR3 is 12 amino acids long. Here the CDR3 reads CAWSPRNTEAFF. CDR3 bases: TGTGCCTGGAGCCCTAGGAACACTGAAGCTTTCTTT.

Only a few counts were recorded for this clonotype. The chain uses TRBV12-3 or TRBV12-4 and TRBJ2-3; unclear D gene. V gave up 5 bases and J gave up 5 bases, with 11 bases separating them. CDR3 length: 13 residues. CDR3 nucleotide sequence: TGTGCCAGCAGTCCTGGTGGCCTAGATACGCAGTATTTT. Translation: CASSPGGLDTQYF.

The chain links TRBV29-1 to TRBJ2-1; D gene uncertain. V lost 7 bases to trimming and J lost 7 bases, with 26 bases between them. This CDR3 region has 16 residues. Germline CDR1 reads SQVTM; CDR2 reads ANQGSEA. The CDR3 DNA reads as TGCAGCGCCCTGACGTTAGGGCCCCGGATTTTGAATGAGCAGTTCTTC. It codes for CSALTLGPRILNEQFF.

This sequence joins TRBV4-2 and TRBJ2-3; 10 bases agree with TRBD2. This CDR3 has 16 amino acids. Per the germline V gene, CDR1 is LGHNA and CDR2 is YNFKEQ. The junction had 3 bases not matched to a gene; V was cut back by 1 base and J by 2 bases. The CDR3 coding sequence is TGTGCCAGCAGCCAAGCTAGCGGGAGACACACAGATACGCAGTATTTT. Residues: CASSQASGRHTDTQYF.

The rearrangement links TRBV29-1 to TRBJ2-7; D unclear. This CDR3 has 13 amino acids. Germline V gene sequence: CDR1 SQVTM, CDR2 ANQGSEA. V lost 6 bases, J lost 0 bases, and 12 bases lay in between. The CDR3, as DNA: TGCAGCGTCCGAAGGCCGGGCTCCTACGAGCAGTACTTC. This encodes CSVRRPGSYEQYF.

This clonotype has ten or more counts. The V and J genes are TRBV5-1 and TRBJ1-2; D is possibly TRBD1 (5 bases). This CDR3 has 13 amino acids. CDR1 and CDR2 (germline): SGHRS, YFSETQ. Trimming removed 0 bases at V and 3 bases at J, with 6 bases between. CDR3 in DNA: TGCGCCAGCAGCTTGGTGGGGGACTATGGCTACACCTTC. It translates to CASSLVGDYGYTF.

The chain has TRBV5-1 and TRBJ2-1, with 11 bases matching TRBD1. V lost 0 bases, J lost 3 bases, and 2 bases stayed unmatched. This CDR3 is 16 amino acids long. CDR1 and CDR2 (germline): SGHRS, YFSETQ. This chain's CDR3 is CASSLEGQGGYNEQFF. As DNA, the CDR3 is TGCGCCAGCAGCTTGGAGGGACAGGGGGGCTACAATGAGCAGTTCTTC.

The chain carries TRBV7-2 and TRBJ2-5; 12 bases map to TRBD2. With the DNA end fitting TRBJ2-7 better, the J assignment may be wrong. This CDR3 is built from 20 residues. Germline lookup yields CDR1 SGHTA and CDR2 FQGNSA. The CDR3 DNA reads as TGTGCCAGCAGCTTAGTCCCCATAGGGCTAGCGGGAGGGCCGATCTACGAGCAGTACTTC. Its protein is CASSLVPIGLAGGPIYEQYF.

The chain employs TRBV5-1 and TRBJ2-1; TRBD2 matches at 10 bases. The CDR3 extends over 16 amino acids. The junction had 11 bases not matched to a gene; V was cut back by 2 bases and J by 9 bases. CDR1 SGHRS and CDR2 YFSETQ come from the germline V gene. CDR3 residues: CASSFPLAGVISEQFF. The CDR3 DNA is TGCGCCAGCAGCTTCCCGCTAGCGGGAGTCATCAGTGAGCAGTTCTTC.

The CDR3 region is CASSSPSERVGTDTQYF. CDR3 DNA sequence: TGTGCCAGCAGCTCCCCCTCTGAGCGGGTGGGCACAGATACGCAGTATTTT. The rearrangement links TRBV7-9 to TRBJ2-3; TRBD2 is a possible D gene (6 bases). Germline CDR1 SEHNR, CDR2 FQNEAQ (reference sequence). V was trimmed by 4 bases and J by 1 base, leaving 18 bases between them. The length of the CDR3 is 17 residues.

The genes are TRBV12-3 or TRBV12-4 and TRBJ1-2; 9 nucleotides line up with TRBD1. The junction had 6 bases not matched to a gene; V was cut back by 5 bases and J by 8 bases. The CDR3 consists of 13 residues. The CDR3 protein is CASSPNRGRGYTF. The CDR3 DNA sequence: TGTGCCAGCAGTCCAAACAGGGGGCGAGGCTACACCTTC.

The V and J genes are TRBV6-5 and TRBJ1-2; 7 nucleotides align to TRBD1. The CDR3 totals 16 residues. Germline V gene sequence: CDR1 MNHEY, CDR2 SVGAGI. V dropped 4 bases and J dropped 6; count of bases not matched to a gene: 14. The CDR3 loop is CASSSIPGQSGDGYTF. The CDR3 nucleotides are TGTGCCAGCAGTTCGATTCCGGGACAGAGCGGGGATGGCTACACCTTC.

Here the CDR3 DNA reads TGTGCCAGCGGACGGGTGACTAGGGCCTACGAGCAGTACTTC. Translation: CASGRVTRAYEQYF. The chain carries TRBV11-2 and TRBJ2-5, with D possibly being TRBD2 (6 bases). TRBJ2-7 explains the end of the DNA better; the J call may be wrong. The CDR3 runs to 14 residues. Germline assignment: CDR1 SGHAT and CDR2 FQNNGV.

The rearrangement joins TRBV6-5 to TRBJ2-7; weak D call: TRBD2 (5 bases). Germline loops: CDR1 MNHEY, CDR2 SVGAGI. This CDR3 is 15 amino acids long. V lost 5 bases and J 4 bases, leaving 18 bases between the germline ends. This CDR3 reads CASSKLEGRGYEQYF. The CDR3 region has the DNA TGTGCCAGCAGTAAGCTCGAAGGGCGCGGGTACGAGCAGTACTTC.